This TCR beta chain derives from a study of control samples from healthy donors and cancer patients. From germline, CDR1 is MGHRA and CDR2 YSYEKL. Between the trimmed V and J ends, which lost 0 bases and 8 bases, there was a span of 13 bases. This CDR3 is 15 amino acids long. The table came from immunoSEQ multiplex PCR; TCRdb's copy has only in-frame clones and leaves some out. The repertoire holds roughly 170,000 clones, approximately 92% seen once, with more than 1.2% in the top ten. The rearrangement uses TRBV4-1 and TRBJ2-2; D may be TRBD1 (5 bases). The sample comprised blood. The sequence derives from a man in his late teens or twenties in good health. CDR3 amino acids: CASSQELSAGGELFF. CDR3 in DNA: TGCGCCAGCAGCCAAGAGTTGTCCGCAGGGGGGGAGCTGTTTTTT.